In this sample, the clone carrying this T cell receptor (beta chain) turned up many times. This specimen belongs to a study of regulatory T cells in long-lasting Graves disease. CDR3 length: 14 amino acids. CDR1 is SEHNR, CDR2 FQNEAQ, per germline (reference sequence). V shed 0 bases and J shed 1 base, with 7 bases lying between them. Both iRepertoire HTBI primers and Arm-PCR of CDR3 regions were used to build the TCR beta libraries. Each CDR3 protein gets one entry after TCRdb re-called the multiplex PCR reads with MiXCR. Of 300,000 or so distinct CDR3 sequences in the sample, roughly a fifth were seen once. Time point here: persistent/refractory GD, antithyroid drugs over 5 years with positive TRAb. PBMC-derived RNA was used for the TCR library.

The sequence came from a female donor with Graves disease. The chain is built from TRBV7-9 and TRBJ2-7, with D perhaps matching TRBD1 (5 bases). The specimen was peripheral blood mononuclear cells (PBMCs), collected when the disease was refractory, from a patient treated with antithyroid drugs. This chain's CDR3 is CASSLAGQSYEQYF. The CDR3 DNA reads TGTGCCAGCAGCTTAGCGGGGCAGTCCTACGAGCAGTACTTC. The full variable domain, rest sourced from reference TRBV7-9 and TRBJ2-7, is DTGVSQNPRHKITKRGQNVTFRCDPISEHNRLYWYRQTLGQGPEFLTYFQNEAQLEKSRLLSDRFSAERPKGSFSTLEIQRTEQGDSAMYLCASSLAGQSYEQYFGPGTRLTVT.